The next 27 T cell receptor beta chains were all read from a single sample in a study of blood T cells in healthy people across ages. Next came a second PCR, run for about 7 to 11 cycles, which used a sample-barcoded 5' primer along with a J-beta primer mix. TCRdb reprocessed the 5' RACE reads via MiXCR and lists one record per CDR3 protein. This table has about 810,000 distinct CDR3 sequences, about 34% appearing once. What was sequenced was blood. The source is a man aged 18 to 29 in good health.

The chain links TRBV7-8 to TRBJ2-1; D is uncertain. The CDR3 sequence is 15 residues long. The germline gives CDR1 SGHVS, CDR2 FQNEAQ. The V and J ends lost 3 bases and 8 bases respectively, with 17 bases between them. CDR3 bases: TGTGCCAGCAGCTTTAGCACAGCACCCTGGTATGAGCAGTTCTTC. As protein: CASSFSTAPWYEQFF.

This clonotype was observed a few times. The V gene is TRBV20-1, the J gene TRBJ2-7, with 9 bases fitting TRBD1. Germline lookup yields CDR1 DFQATT and CDR2 SNEGSKA (reference sequence). With 3 bases clipped from V and 7 bases from J, the junction kept 4 bases outside the gene matches. The CDR3 loop spans 12 amino acids. In DNA form, the CDR3 reads TGCAGTGCTAGTGGACAGGGGAATGAGCAGTACTTC. Its protein product is CSASGQGNEQYF.

DNA for the CDR3: TGTGCCAGCGGAAGCAACAGGGAAGCGGGGTATGGCTACACCTTC. As protein: CASGSNREAGYGYTF. The V and J genes are TRBV6-2 or TRBV6-3 and TRBJ1-2; TRBD1 is a possible D gene (6 bases). The CDR3 totals 15 residues. Trimming cost V 8 bases and J 5 bases, with 21 bases left between them. The V gene's germline CDR1 is MNHEY and CDR2 SVGEGT.

CDR3 region: CASSLAFKNTEAFF. The CDR3 bases are TGTGCCAGCAGCTTAGCCTTCAAGAACACTGAAGCTTTCTTT. The chain has TRBV7-6 and TRBJ1-1; D gene unclear. The CDR3 covers 14 residues. In germline, CDR1 is SGHVS, CDR2 FNYEAQ. The V and J ends lost 0 bases and 1 base respectively, with 6 bases between them.

This clonotype appeared many times. CDR3 nucleotides: TGTGCCACCAGCAACACAGATACGCAGTATTTT. Its protein is CATSNTDTQYF. The chain joins TRBV15 to TRBJ2-3; unclear D gene. The V gene lost 4 bases and the J gene lost 2 bases, with 1 base spanning the gap. Germline CDR1 is LNHNV and CDR2 is YYDKDF (reference sequence). The CDR3 runs to 11 residues. Using reference TRBV15 and TRBJ2-3 for the parts outside the CDR3, the full variable domain is DAMVIQNPRYQVTQFGKPVTLSCSQTLNHNVMYWYQQKSSQAPKLLFHYYDKDFNNEADTPDNFQSRRPNTSFCFLDIRSPGLGDTAMYLCATSNTDTQYFGPGTRLTVL.

In the case of this clonotype: A clone one base away is much larger, so this may be a read error. The chain couples TRBV7-3 to TRBJ2-5; 7 bases map to TRBD2. Germline assignment: CDR1 SGHTA and CDR2 FQGTGA. The CDR3 runs to 17 residues. The V and J ends lost 1 base and 11 bases, in that order; junction bases with no gene match: 19. Here the CDR3 DNA reads TGTGCCAGCAGCTTAAGTGGGGGGAGGGCCACCTACAATGAGCAGTACTTC. It yields the protein CASSLSGGRATYNEQYF.

V gene TRBV7-3 combines with J gene TRBJ2-1, with no clear D. The CDR3 runs to 16 residues. V was pared by 5 bases and J by 6 bases, with 20 bases between. The germline gives CDR1 SGHTA, CDR2 FQGTGA. The CDR3 bases are TGTGCCAGCAGCCCCCACGACGGGCGGTTGTCCAATGAGCAGTTCTTC. Translation gives CASSPHDGRLSNEQFF.

The chain employs TRBV25-1 and TRBJ1-2; 9 bases fit TRBD1. Germline V gives CDR1 MGHDK, CDR2 SYGVNS. The length of the CDR3 is 14 residues. J was trimmed by 2 bases and V by 4 bases; bases with no gene match: 2. CDR3 nucleotides: TGTGCCAGCAGTGGCGGGACAGGGAACTATGGCTACACCTTC. Its translation is CASSGGTGNYGYTF.

A remark on this clonotype: Because it lacks the conserved phenylalanine or tryptophan at the end, this CDR3 is likely a read error. The chain is built from TRBV7-2 and TRBJ1-1; D is undetermined. CDR1 SGHTA and CDR2 FQGNSA come from the germline V gene. The CDR3 is 14 amino acids. V gave up 5 bases and J gave up 4 bases, with 14 bases separating them. CDR3 in amino acids: CASSLGPAGTEAFV. In DNA form, the CDR3 reads TGTGCCAGCAGCCTTGGACCGGCCGGCACTGAAGCTTTCGTT.

The chain carries TRBV7-2 and TRBJ1-2; possible D gene TRBD1, 5 bases. Looked up from germline, CDR1 is SGHTA and CDR2 is FQGNSA. With 4 bases removed from V and 5 bases from J, the gap between germline ends came to 14 bases. This CDR3 comprises 14 residues. The CDR3 region is CASSSEAPGYGYTF. In nucleotides, the CDR3 is TGTGCCAGCAGCTCGGAGGCGCCAGGGTATGGCTACACCTTC.

This clonotype was observed at least ten times. The V call is TRBV12-3 or TRBV12-4, the J call TRBJ2-6; D uncertain. V was shortened by 3 bases and J by 0 bases, with 6 bases between the two germline ends. The CDR3 runs to 15 residues. CDR3 coding DNA: TGTGCCAGCAGTTTGGTGAACTCTGGGGCCAACGTCCTGACTTTC. Translation: CASSLVNSGANVLTF.

The chain joins TRBV29-1 to TRBJ2-3, with D tentatively TRBD1 or TRBD2 (6 bases each). Trimming pared 2 bases from V and 2 bases from J, leaving 23 bases between. The CDR3 has 18 amino acids. Germline CDR1 reads SQVTM; CDR2 reads ANQGSEA. CDR3 sequence: CSVERGVHREPYTDTQYF. The CDR3 DNA reads TGCAGCGTTGAAAGGGGGGTGCACCGCGAACCCTACACAGATACGCAGTATTTT.

This chain links TRBV4-3 with TRBJ1-2, with D perhaps matching TRBD1 (5 bases). CDR1 is LGHNA and CDR2 is YSLEER in the germline V gene. V was trimmed by 2 bases and J by 6 bases, leaving 25 bases between them. This CDR3 is built from 18 residues. This chain's CDR3 is CASSQLLGPITGNDGYTF. CDR3 nucleotides: TGCGCCAGCAGCCAACTCTTGGGACCCATCACGGGGAACGATGGCTACACCTTC.

The chain has TRBV12-3 or TRBV12-4 and TRBJ2-3; D tentatively fits TRBD1 or TRBD2 (6 bases each). The length of the CDR3 is 16 residues. The germline V and J ends were trimmed by 6 bases and 4 bases, with 20 bases remaining between them. The CDR3 sequence: CASSRLEGGFADTQYF. CDR3 DNA: TGTGCCAGCAGCCGGCTTGAGGGGGGATTTGCAGATACGCAGTATTTT.

This clonotype was recorded once. A single base separates this from a much larger clone, so it may be a read error. The CDR3 is CSAREAPIQETQFF. The DNA of the CDR3 is TGCAGTGCTAGAGAGGCGCCTATCCAAGAGACCCAGTTCTTC. The chain carries TRBV20-1 and TRBJ2-1; no reliable D call. Germline CDR1 DFQATT, CDR2 SNEGSKA (reference sequence). This CDR3 comprises 14 residues. The germline V and J ends were trimmed by 0 bases and 13 bases, with 19 bases remaining between them.

This clonotype showed up many times. This chain joins TRBV27 and TRBJ2-7, with 7 bases identical to TRBD1. CDR3 size: 15 residues. V lost 3 bases to trimming and J lost 3 bases; unmatched junction nucleotides: 8. In germline, CDR1 is MNHEY, CDR2 SMNVEV (reference sequence). The CDR3 nucleotides are TGTGCCAGCAGTTTCCTCGACAGGGCAATCTACGAGCAGTACTTC. Translation: CASSFLDRAIYEQYF.

This rearrangement joins TRBV7-2 to TRBJ1-5; D not certain. V lost 5 bases to trimming and J lost 2 bases, with 10 bases between them. The CDR3 length is 14 residues. The germline CDR1 and CDR2 sequences are SGHTA and FQGNSA. The chain's CDR3 is CASSPNGGNQPQHF. The CDR3, as DNA: TGTGCCAGCAGCCCTAACGGGGGCAATCAGCCCCAGCATTTT.

The V gene is TRBV10-3, the J gene TRBJ2-3; TRBD1 agrees at 7 bases. The CDR3 has 15 residues. Germline V gene lookup returns CDR1 ENHRY and CDR2 SYGVKD. V dropped 5 bases and J dropped 0; count of bases not matched to a gene: 5. The CDR3 protein is CAISNTGASTDTQYF. CDR3 coding DNA: TGTGCCATCAGTAACACAGGGGCTAGCACAGATACGCAGTATTTT.

The chain carries TRBV2 and TRBJ1-5; D is perhaps TRBD1 (6 bases). This CDR3 region has 15 residues. The germline V and J ends were trimmed by 6 bases and 7 bases, with 19 bases remaining between them. Per the germline V gene, CDR1 is SNHLY and CDR2 is FYNNEI. DNA for the CDR3: TGTGCCAGCAGAGCCGAACAGGGTCCGGGACAGCCCCAGCATTTT. Its protein is CASRAEQGPGQPQHF.

A few counts support this clonotype. The J gene is TRBJ1-2, the V gene TRBV6-5, with D possibly being TRBD1 (5 bases). The V gene's germline CDR1 is MNHEY and CDR2 SVGAGI. This CDR3 is 13 amino acids long. V was cut by 2 bases and J by 8 bases, with 12 bases left in between. The chain's CDR3 is CASSYGGLGGYTF. CDR3 sequence (DNA): TGTGCCAGCAGTTACGGGGGATTAGGGGGCTACACCTTC.

This chain uses TRBV5-5 with TRBJ2-1, with TRBD1 as a possible D gene (5 bases). CDR1 SGHKS and CDR2 YYEKEE come from the germline V gene (reference sequence). The CDR3 contains 16 residues. Trimming stripped 1 base from V and 10 bases from J, with 21 bases between. CDR3 DNA sequence: TGTGCCAGCAGCTTGTTTTACCTGGACACCCCCTACGAGCAGTTCTTC. Protein product: CASSLFYLDTPYEQFF.

This clonotype was detected a few times. The genes are TRBV20-1 and TRBJ1-4; D is ambiguous. Trimming cost V 1 base and J 5 bases, with 17 bases left between them. This CDR3 has 16 residues. CDR1 and CDR2 from the germline V gene are DFQATT and SNEGSKA (reference sequence). In nucleotides, the CDR3 is TGCAGTGCTAGAGCTGAGGACGGGAGGGTAAATGAAAAACTGTTTTTT. It translates to CSARAEDGRVNEKLFF.

This clonotype was detected once. The chain couples TRBV18 to TRBJ2-7; D possibly corresponds to TRBD2 (5 bases). Between the trimmed V and J ends, which lost 0 bases and 4 bases, there was a span of 13 bases. The CDR3 spans 15 residues. Germline V lookup: CDR1 KGHSH, CDR2 LQKENI. CDR3 bases: TGTGCCAGCTCACCACCTGAGGGTTTTAGGTACGAGCAGTACTTC. Translating it yields CASSPPEGFRYEQYF.

This clonotype was seen at least ten times. This CDR3 reads CASSVDRHTDTQYF. The CDR3 DNA sequence: TGTGCCAGCAGCGTAGACCGACACACAGATACGCAGTATTTT. The V call is TRBV9, the J call TRBJ2-3, with D hard to call. The CDR3 sequence is 14 residues long. V lost 0 bases to trimming and J lost 2 bases, with 7 bases between them. From germline, CDR1 is SGDLS and CDR2 YYNGEE.

The gene calls are TRBV9 and TRBJ1-2; possibly TRBD1 for D (5 bases). The V gene lost 4 bases and the J gene lost 5 bases, with 12 bases spanning the gap. This CDR3 has 13 residues. Germline CDR1 and CDR2: SGDLS and YYNGEE. The CDR3 protein is CASSPEGLYGYTF. In nucleotides, the CDR3 is TGTGCCAGCAGCCCAGAGGGGCTGTATGGCTACACCTTC.

V is TRBV13 and J is TRBJ2-4; the match to TRBD2 covers 7 bases. The tail of the sequence fits TRBJ2-7 better, so the J call may be wrong. Germline CDR1 reads PRHDT; CDR2 reads FYEKMQ (reference sequence). The CDR3 totals 19 residues. DNA for the CDR3: TGTGCCAGCAGCATGTCACGGACCAGGCGGGAGTTTCGGGAGTCCGAGCAGTACTTC. Its protein product is CASSMSRTRREFRESEQYF.

The gene calls are TRBV5-1 and TRBJ1-2; D ambiguous. Germline V gives CDR1 SGHRS, CDR2 YFSETQ. This CDR3 is built from 15 residues. Trimming cost V 0 bases and J 2 bases, with 11 bases left between them. Written as DNA, the CDR3 is TGCGCCAGCAGCTTGGCGGAGAGGCGCAACTATGGCTACACCTTC. This translates into CASSLAERRNYGYTF.